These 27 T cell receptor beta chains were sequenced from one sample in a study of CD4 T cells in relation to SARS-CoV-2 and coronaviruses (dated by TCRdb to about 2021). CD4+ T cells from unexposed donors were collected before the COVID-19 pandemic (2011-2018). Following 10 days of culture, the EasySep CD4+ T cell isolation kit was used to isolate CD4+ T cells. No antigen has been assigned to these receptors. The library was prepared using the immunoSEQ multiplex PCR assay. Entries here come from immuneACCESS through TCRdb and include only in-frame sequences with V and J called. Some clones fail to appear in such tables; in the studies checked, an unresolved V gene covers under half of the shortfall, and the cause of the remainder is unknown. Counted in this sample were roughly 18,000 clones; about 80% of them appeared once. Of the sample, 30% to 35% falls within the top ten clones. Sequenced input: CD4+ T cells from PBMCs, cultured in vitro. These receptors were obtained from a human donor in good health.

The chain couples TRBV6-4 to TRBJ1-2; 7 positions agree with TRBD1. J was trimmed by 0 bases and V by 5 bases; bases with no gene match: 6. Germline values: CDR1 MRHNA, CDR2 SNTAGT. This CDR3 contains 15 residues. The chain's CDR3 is CASSPQGGTNYGYTF. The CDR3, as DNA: TGTGCCAGCAGTCCTCAGGGGGGTACTAACTATGGCTACACCTTC.

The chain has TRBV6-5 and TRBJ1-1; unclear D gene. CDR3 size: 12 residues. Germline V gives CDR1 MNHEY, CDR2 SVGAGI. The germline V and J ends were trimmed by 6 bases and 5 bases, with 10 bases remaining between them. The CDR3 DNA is TGTGCCAGCAGGTCCAGTTTGACTGAAGCTTTCTTT. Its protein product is CASRSSLTEAFF.

CDR3 bases: TGCGCCAGCAGCCAGGATTGGCCTTTACGCAATCAGCCCCAGCATTTT. It encodes CASSQDWPLRNQPQHF. This chain links TRBV4-1 with TRBJ1-5; no firm D call. CDR1 is MGHRA and CDR2 is YSYEKL in the germline V gene. The germline V and J ends were trimmed by 3 bases and 2 bases, with 14 bases remaining between them. This CDR3 is 16 amino acids long.

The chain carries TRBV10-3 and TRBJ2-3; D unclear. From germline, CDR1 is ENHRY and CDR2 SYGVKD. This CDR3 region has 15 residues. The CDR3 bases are TGTGCGGTTGCGGCGACCCTGGCAAGCACAGATACGCAGTATTTT. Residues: CAVAATLASTDTQYF.

CDR3: CASSIRTGELFF. The CDR3 bases are TGTGCCAGTAGTATTCGTACCGGGGAGCTGTTTTTT. This chain connects TRBV19 to TRBJ2-2, with D uncertain. The V gene lost 3 bases and the J gene lost 5 bases, with 4 bases spanning the gap. The CDR3 loop spans 12 amino acids. Germline CDR1 LNHDA, CDR2 SQIVND (reference sequence).

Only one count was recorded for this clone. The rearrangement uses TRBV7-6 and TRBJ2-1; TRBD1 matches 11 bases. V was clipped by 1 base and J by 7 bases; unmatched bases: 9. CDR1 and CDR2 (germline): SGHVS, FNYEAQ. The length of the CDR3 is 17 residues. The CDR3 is CASSLVWDRGGLNEQFF. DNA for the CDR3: TGTGCCAGCAGCTTAGTATGGGACAGGGGGGGGTTGAATGAGCAGTTCTTC.

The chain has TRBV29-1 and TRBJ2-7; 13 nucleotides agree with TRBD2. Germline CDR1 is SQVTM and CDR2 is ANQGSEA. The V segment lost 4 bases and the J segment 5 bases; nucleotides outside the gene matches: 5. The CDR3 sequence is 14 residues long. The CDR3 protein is CSVVFGLAGDEQYF. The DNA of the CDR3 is TGCAGCGTTGTTTTTGGACTAGCGGGGGACGAGCAGTACTTC.

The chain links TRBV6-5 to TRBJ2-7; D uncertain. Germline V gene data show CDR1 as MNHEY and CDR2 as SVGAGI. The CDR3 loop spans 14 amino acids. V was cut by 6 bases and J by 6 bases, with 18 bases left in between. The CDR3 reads CASSRNRQGPEQYF. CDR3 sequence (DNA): TGTGCCAGCAGCAGAAATCGACAAGGGCCCGAGCAGTACTTC.

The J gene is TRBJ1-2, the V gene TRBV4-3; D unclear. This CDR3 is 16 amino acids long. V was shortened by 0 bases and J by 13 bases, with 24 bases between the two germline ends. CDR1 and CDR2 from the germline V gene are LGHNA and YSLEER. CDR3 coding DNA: TGCGCCAGCAGCCAAGAGTGGAACACCCTTTTTGCCCTAGTCACCTTC. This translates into CASSQEWNTLFALVTF.

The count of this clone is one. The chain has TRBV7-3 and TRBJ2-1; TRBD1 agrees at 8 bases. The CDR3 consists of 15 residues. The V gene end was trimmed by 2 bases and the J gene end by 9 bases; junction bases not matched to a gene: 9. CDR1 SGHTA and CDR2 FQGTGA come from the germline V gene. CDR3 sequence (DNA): TGTGCCAGCAGCTTAGGCCAGGGGGCGCTCGCTGAGCAGTTCTTC. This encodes CASSLGQGALAEQFF.

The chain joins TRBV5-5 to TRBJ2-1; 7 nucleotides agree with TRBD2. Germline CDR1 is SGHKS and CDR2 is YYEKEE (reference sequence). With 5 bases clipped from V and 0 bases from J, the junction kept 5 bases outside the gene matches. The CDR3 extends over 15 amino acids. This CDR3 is CASRMAGDSYNEQFF. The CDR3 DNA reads TGTGCCAGCAGGATGGCGGGGGACTCCTACAATGAGCAGTTCTTC.

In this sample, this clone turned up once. The CDR3 DNA reads TGTGCCAGTAGTCCAGACAGGGGGAAAACTGAAGCTTTCTTT. Translating it yields CASSPDRGKTEAFF. The chain employs TRBV19 and TRBJ1-1; 9 bases line up with TRBD1. Germline-derived CDR1 and CDR2 are LNHDA and SQIVND (reference sequence). V lost 5 bases to trimming and J lost 5 bases; unmatched junction nucleotides: 6. CDR3 length: 14 amino acids.

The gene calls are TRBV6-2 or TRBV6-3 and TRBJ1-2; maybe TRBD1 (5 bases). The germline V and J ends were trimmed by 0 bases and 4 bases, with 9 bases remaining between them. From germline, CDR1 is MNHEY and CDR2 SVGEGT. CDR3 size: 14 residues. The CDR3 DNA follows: TGTGCCAGCAGTTACTCCTCAGGGAGCTATGGCTACACCTTC. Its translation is CASSYSSGSYGYTF.

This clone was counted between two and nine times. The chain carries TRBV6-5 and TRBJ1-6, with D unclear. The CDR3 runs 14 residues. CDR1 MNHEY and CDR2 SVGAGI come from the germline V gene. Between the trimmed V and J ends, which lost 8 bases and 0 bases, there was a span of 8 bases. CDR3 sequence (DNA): TGTGCCAGCTGCCTCGGCTCCTATAATTCACCCCTCCACTTT. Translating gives CASCLGSYNSPLHF.

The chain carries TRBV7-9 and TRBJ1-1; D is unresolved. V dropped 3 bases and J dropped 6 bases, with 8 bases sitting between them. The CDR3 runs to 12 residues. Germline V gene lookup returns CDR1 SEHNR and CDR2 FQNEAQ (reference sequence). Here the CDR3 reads CASSLPNPEAFF. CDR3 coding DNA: TGTGCCAGCAGCTTGCCTAACCCTGAAGCTTTCTTT.

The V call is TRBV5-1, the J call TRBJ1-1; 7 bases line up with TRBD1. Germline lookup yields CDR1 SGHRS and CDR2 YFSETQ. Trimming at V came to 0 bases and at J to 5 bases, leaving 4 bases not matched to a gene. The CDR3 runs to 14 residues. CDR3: CASSLEGARTEAFF. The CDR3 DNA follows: TGCGCCAGCAGCTTGGAGGGGGCGCGAACTGAAGCTTTCTTT.

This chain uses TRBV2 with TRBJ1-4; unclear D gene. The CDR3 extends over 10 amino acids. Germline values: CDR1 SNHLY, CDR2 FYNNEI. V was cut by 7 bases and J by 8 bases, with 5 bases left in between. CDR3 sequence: CASMREKLFF. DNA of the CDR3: TGTGCCAGCATGAGAGAAAAACTGTTTTTT.

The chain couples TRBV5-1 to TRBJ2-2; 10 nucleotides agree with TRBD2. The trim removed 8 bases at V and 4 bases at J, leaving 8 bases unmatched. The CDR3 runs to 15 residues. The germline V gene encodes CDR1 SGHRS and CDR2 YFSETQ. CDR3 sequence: CASYSGGQVTGELFF. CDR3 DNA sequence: TGCGCCAGTTATAGCGGGGGGCAAGTCACCGGGGAGCTGTTTTTT. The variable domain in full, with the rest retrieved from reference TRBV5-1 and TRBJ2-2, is KAGVTQTPRYLIKTRGQQVTLSCSPISGHRSVSWYQQTPGQGLQFLFEYFSETQRNKGNFPGRFSGRQFSNSRSEMNVSTLELGDSALYLCASYSGGQVTGELFFGEGSRLTVL.

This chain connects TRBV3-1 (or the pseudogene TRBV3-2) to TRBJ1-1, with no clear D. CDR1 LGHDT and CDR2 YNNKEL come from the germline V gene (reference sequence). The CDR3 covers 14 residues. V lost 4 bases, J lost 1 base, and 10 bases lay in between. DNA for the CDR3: TGTGCCAGCAGCCCGATGCCAGGGAACACTGAAGCTTTCTTT. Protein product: CASSPMPGNTEAFF.

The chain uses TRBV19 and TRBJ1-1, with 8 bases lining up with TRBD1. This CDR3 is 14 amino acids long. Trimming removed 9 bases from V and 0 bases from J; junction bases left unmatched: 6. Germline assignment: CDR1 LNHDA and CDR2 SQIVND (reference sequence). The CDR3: CASDRGLLNTEAFF. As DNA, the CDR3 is TGTGCCAGCGACAGGGGACTCCTGAACACTGAAGCTTTCTTT.

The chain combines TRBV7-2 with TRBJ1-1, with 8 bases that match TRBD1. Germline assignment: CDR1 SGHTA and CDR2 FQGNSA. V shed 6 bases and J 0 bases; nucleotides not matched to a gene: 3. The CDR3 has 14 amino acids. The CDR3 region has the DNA TGTGCCAGCAGGGGGACAGGCATGAACACTGAAGCTTTCTTT. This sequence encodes CASRGTGMNTEAFF.

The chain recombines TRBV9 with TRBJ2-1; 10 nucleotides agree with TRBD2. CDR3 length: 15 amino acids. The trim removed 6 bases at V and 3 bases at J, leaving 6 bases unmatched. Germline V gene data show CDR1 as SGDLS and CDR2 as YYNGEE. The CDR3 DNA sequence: TGTGCCAGCAACCCAAGCGGGAGGGTCTACAATGAGCAGTTCTTC. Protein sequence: CASNPSGRVYNEQFF.

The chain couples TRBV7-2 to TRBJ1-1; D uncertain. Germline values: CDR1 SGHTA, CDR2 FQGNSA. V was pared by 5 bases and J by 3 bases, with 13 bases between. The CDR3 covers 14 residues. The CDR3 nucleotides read TGTGCCAGCAGCCAATACCGGGCGGACACTGAAGCTTTCTTT. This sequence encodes CASSQYRADTEAFF. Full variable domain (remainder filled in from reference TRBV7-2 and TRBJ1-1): GAGVSQSPSNKVTEKGKDVELRCDPISGHTALYWYRQSLGQGLEFLIYFQGNSAPDKSGLPSDRFSAERTGGSVSTLTIQRTQQEDSAVYLCASSQYRADTEAFFGQGTRLTVV.

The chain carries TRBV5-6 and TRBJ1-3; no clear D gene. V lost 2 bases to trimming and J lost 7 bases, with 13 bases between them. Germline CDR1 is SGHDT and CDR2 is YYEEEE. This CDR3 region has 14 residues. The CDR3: CASSFKTLGNTIYF. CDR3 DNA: TGTGCCAGCAGCTTCAAAACCCTCGGGAACACCATATATTTT.

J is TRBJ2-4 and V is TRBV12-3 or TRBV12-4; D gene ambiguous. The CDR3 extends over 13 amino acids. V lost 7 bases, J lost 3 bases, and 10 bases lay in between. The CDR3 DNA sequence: TGTGCCAGCACCGATCGTGACAAAAACATTCAGTACTTC. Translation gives CASTDRDKNIQYF.

The CDR3 reads CASSYTGGYGYTF. CDR3 DNA: TGTGCCAGCAGTTACACAGGGGGCTATGGCTACACCTTC. The chain couples TRBV6-5 to TRBJ1-2, with 8 bases matching TRBD1. Germline CDR1 is MNHEY and CDR2 is SVGAGI. After removal of 2 bases from V and 4 bases from J, the junction contained 0 bases not matched to a gene. The CDR3 has 13 residues.

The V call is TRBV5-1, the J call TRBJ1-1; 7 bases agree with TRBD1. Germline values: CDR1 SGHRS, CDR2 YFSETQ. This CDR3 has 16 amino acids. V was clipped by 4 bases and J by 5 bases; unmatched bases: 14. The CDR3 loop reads CASSPATGRRVTEAFF. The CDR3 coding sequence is TGCGCCAGCAGCCCCGCGACAGGGAGGAGGGTGACTGAAGCTTTCTTT. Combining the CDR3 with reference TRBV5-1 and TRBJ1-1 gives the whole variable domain KAGVTQTPRYLIKTRGQQVTLSCSPISGHRSVSWYQQTPGQGLQFLFEYFSETQRNKGNFPGRFSGRQFSNSRSEMNVSTLELGDSALYLCASSPATGRRVTEAFFGQGTRLTVV.